Reported below is one T cell receptor (beta chain). Its antigen remains unknown. These data come from a study of human thymus T cells. Overall study results and limits: Related research reported highly overlapping thymic repertoires among unrelated individuals.

TCRdb's copy holds only in-frame clones and misses some; the assay was immunoSEQ multiplex PCR. Seen here are roughly 130,000 clones, around 94% observed once, and the top ten hold 0.02% to 0.025%. Corrective cardiac surgery supplied the resected thymus tissue. Donation came from healthy Finnish infants having corrective surgery for congenital heart defects. The V and J ends lost 1 base and 2 bases respectively, with 10 bases between them. CDR1 SGHTS and CDR2 YDEGEE come from the germline V gene. This CDR3 has 15 amino acids. Material: thymus tissue. The chain uses TRBV5-8 and TRBJ2-1; D is undetermined. The origin of this receptor is a boy younger than two with a congenital heart defect but otherwise immunologically healthy. The DNA of the CDR3 is TGTGCCAGCAGCTTGATTCTTGAGGCCTACAATGAGCAGTTCTTC. Translated, it gives CASSLILEAYNEQFF. Full variable domain (missing parts from reference TRBV5-8 and TRBJ2-1): EAGVTQSPTHLIKTRGQQATLRCSPISGHTSVYWYQQALGLGLQFLLWYDEGEERNRGNFPPRFSGRQFPNYSSELNVNALELEDSALYLCASSLILEAYNEQFFGPGTRLTVL.